These 21 T cell receptor beta chains were all obtained from the same sample, sequenced in a study of Graves' ophthalmopathy and Graves' hyperthyroidism. As the template, RNA transcripts were used to amplify TCR beta CDR3 regions. Second-round multiplex PCR followed a first-round RT-PCR using HTBI primers. A single record per CDR3 protein comes from TCRdb applying MiXCR to the multiplex PCR reads. The top ten hold around 10% of the sample, which has around 1.1 million distinct CDR3 sequences, roughly two fifths seen once. Material: peripheral blood or thyroid tissue (not recorded which). These TCRs come from an adult man with Graves' hyperthyroidism.

This clonotype was observed a few times. The chain is built from TRBV2 and TRBJ1-1; the match to TRBD1 covers 7 bases. This CDR3 contains 14 residues. The germline gives CDR1 SNHLY, CDR2 FYNNEI. The junction had 11 bases not matched to a gene; V was cut back by 4 bases and J by 9 bases. In DNA, the CDR3 is TGTGCCAGCAGTGGGGACAGACGGGGCTCTCAAGCTTTCTTT. Translated: CASSGDRRGSQAFF.

This chain connects TRBV19 to TRBJ1-1; possibly TRBD1 for D (6 bases). V was trimmed by 6 bases and J by 5 bases, leaving 13 bases between them. CDR3 length equals 13 residues. In germline, CDR1 is LNHDA, CDR2 SQIVND (reference sequence). CDR3 region: CASRYDRYTEAFF. For the CDR3, the DNA is TGTGCCAGTAGATACGACAGGTATACTGAAGCTTTCTTT.

V gene TRBV11-2 combines with J gene TRBJ1-5; unclear D gene. Germline V CDR1 and CDR2: SGHAT, FQNNGV. This CDR3 contains 14 residues. Trimming removed 1 base at V and 10 bases at J, with 14 bases between. This CDR3 is CASSLGGPLDPQHF. Written as DNA, the CDR3 is TGTGCCAGCAGCTTAGGCGGGCCTTTGGATCCCCAGCATTTT.

This clonotype was detected ten times or more. The J gene is TRBJ2-7, the V gene TRBV29-1; the match to TRBD2 covers 13 bases. Trimming at V came to 8 bases and at J to 3 bases, leaving 4 bases not matched to a gene. The CDR3 is 13 residues long. In germline, CDR1 is SQVTM, CDR2 ANQGSEA. The CDR3: CSPRTSGSYEQYF. The CDR3 nucleotides are TGCAGCCCTAGGACTAGCGGGAGCTACGAGCAGTACTTC.

This clonotype occurred many times. The chain couples TRBV5-8 to TRBJ2-6; no clear D. Between the trimmed V and J ends, which lost 0 bases and 3 bases, there was a span of 10 bases. The CDR3 covers 16 residues. Germline CDR1 SGHTS, CDR2 YDEGEE. The CDR3 bases are TGTGCCAGCAGCTTGGTGCGCGGTTTTGGGGCCAACGTCCTGACTTTC. This translates into CASSLVRGFGANVLTF.

This clonotype came up a few times. The rearrangement joins TRBV11-2 to TRBJ2-7; D is possibly TRBD2 (6 bases). V was trimmed by 1 base and J by 6 bases, leaving 13 bases between them. This CDR3 has 14 amino acids. Germline V gene lookup returns CDR1 SGHAT and CDR2 FQNNGV. The CDR3 sequence is CASSLGRGWGEQYF. In DNA, the CDR3 is TGTGCCAGCAGCTTAGGTCGGGGGTGGGGCGAGCAGTACTTC.

This clonotype has more than one count but fewer than ten. At one end, the junction sequence differs from germline, possibly due to a read error. The J gene is TRBJ1-1, the V gene TRBV20-1; perhaps TRBD1 as D (6 bases). From germline, CDR1 is DFQATT and CDR2 SNEGSKA (reference sequence). This CDR3 spans 10 amino acids. CDR3 region: CSARGGEAFF. The CDR3 bases are TGCAGTGCCAGAGGGGGTGAAGCTTTCTTT.

This clonotype was picked up many times. The genes are TRBV6-6 and TRBJ1-5, with D maybe TRBD1 (5 bases). The CDR3 has 12 amino acids. With 7 bases removed from V and 7 bases from J, the gap between germline ends came to 11 bases. CDR1 and CDR2 from the germline V gene are MNHNY and SVGAGI (reference sequence). As DNA, the CDR3 is TGTGCCAGCAAGGGGTCGGGGCAGCCCCAGCATTTT. It is translated as CASKGSGQPQHF.

The chain is built from TRBV25-1 and TRBJ1-4; D ambiguous. V was clipped by 8 bases and J by 8 bases, with 21 bases between them. This CDR3 spans 15 amino acids. Germline CDR1 reads MGHDK; CDR2 reads SYGVNS. The CDR3 nucleotides read TGTGCCAGCCCCCCCCGGAGGGCCAGAAGGGAAAAACTGTTTTTT. It translates to CASPPRRARREKLFF.

A remark on this clonotype: Since no conserved phenylalanine or tryptophan closes the CDR3, a read error is the likely cause. Because the CDR3's place on the DNA is in doubt, the DNA is left out and the CDR3 is given as listed by TCRdb. The chain is built from TRBV14 and TRBJ2-7; the table calls TRBD1, which could not be checked here. The CDR3 is 16 amino acids long, termini counted. Germline loops: CDR1 SGHDN, CDR2 FVKESK. The chain's CDR3 is CASSHRTGTGAYEEYL.

This clonotype was counted once. The chain recombines TRBV7-2 with TRBJ1-6; TRBD1 might be the D (6 bases). The CDR3 consists of 15 residues. In germline, CDR1 is SGHTA, CDR2 FQGNSA. V was pared by 0 bases and J by 11 bases, with 14 bases between. The CDR3 DNA follows: TGTGCCAGCAGCTTAGCGCAGGGGCAGGGGACACCCCTCCACTTT. Encoded protein: CASSLAQGQGTPLHF.

This clonotype was observed a few times. The chain employs TRBV10-3 and TRBJ2-7; D gene ambiguous. Looked up from germline, CDR1 is ENHRY and CDR2 is SYGVKD. V lost 10 bases and J lost 0, with 13 bases in between. This CDR3 contains 13 residues. The CDR3 loop is CASGRRSSYEQYF. In nucleotides, the CDR3 is TGTGCCAGCGGTAGAAGGAGCTCCTACGAGCAGTACTTC.

The chain combines TRBV27 with TRBJ2-7; weak D call: TRBD1 (6 bases). The CDR3 is 16 amino acids. Germline-derived CDR1 and CDR2 are MNHEY and SMNVEV (reference sequence). V was clipped by 0 bases and J by 5 bases, with 17 bases between them. The CDR3 DNA sequence: TGTGCCAGCAGTTTATCGATTGGGGCAGGGGACCACGAGCAGTACTTC. Amino acid sequence: CASSLSIGAGDHEQYF.

This clonotype has just a few counts. The chain recombines TRBV5-1 with TRBJ2-6; the D is unclear. With 4 bases removed from V and 0 bases from J, the gap between germline ends came to 14 bases. CDR1 SGHRS and CDR2 YFSETQ come from the germline V gene. CDR3 length equals 17 residues. CDR3 region: CASSPAAVDSGANVLTF. The CDR3 DNA sequence: TGCGCCAGCAGCCCCGCGGCGGTTGACTCTGGGGCCAACGTCCTGACTTTC. Filled out from reference TRBV5-1 and TRBJ2-6, the complete variable domain reads KAGVTQTPRYLIKTRGQQVTLSCSPISGHRSVSWYQQTPGQGLQFLFEYFSETQRNKGNFPGRFSGRQFSNSRSEMNVSTLELGDSALYLCASSPAAVDSGANVLTFGAGSRLTVL.

This clonotype was observed many times. The chain links TRBV2 to TRBJ2-7; D is perhaps TRBD1 or TRBD2 (6 bases each). Germline CDR1 is SNHLY and CDR2 is FYNNEI. The CDR3 covers 15 residues. The germline V and J ends were trimmed by 0 bases and 0 bases, with 9 bases remaining between them. The CDR3 nucleotides are TGTGCCAGCAGTGAAGCGCCGGGGGCCTCCTACGAGCAGTACTTC. Its translation: CASSEAPGASYEQYF.

The V call is TRBV29-1, the J call TRBJ1-2; TRBD1 matches at 9 bases. CDR1 and CDR2 (germline): SQVTM, ANQGSEA. CDR3 length equals 12 residues. V dropped 8 bases and J dropped 6; count of bases not matched to a gene: 7. CDR3: CSNRGLFDGYTF. As DNA, the CDR3 is TGCAGCAACAGGGGGCTCTTTGATGGCTACACCTTC.

At least ten counts were recorded for this clonotype. The chain is built from TRBV7-2 and TRBJ1-5; a possible D gene is TRBD1 (6 bases). Germline CDR1 and CDR2: SGHTA and FQGNSA. This CDR3 comprises 15 residues. V lost 1 base, J lost 2 bases, and 9 bases lay in between. The CDR3 coding sequence is TGTGCCAGCAGCTTAGGCGGACAGCGCAATCAGCCCCAGCATTTT. Encoded protein: CASSLGGQRNQPQHF.

This clonotype was observed a handful of times. V gene TRBV12-3 or TRBV12-4 combines with J gene TRBJ1-5; D is unresolved. There are 14 residues in the CDR3. V lost 7 bases and J lost 4, with 14 bases in between. The CDR3 loop reads CASTVKEANQPQHF. The CDR3 nucleotides are TGTGCCAGCACAGTAAAGGAGGCGAATCAGCCCCAGCATTTT.

The sample holds a few counts of this clonotype. The chain joins TRBV5-4 to TRBJ2-7; D is perhaps TRBD2 (7 bases). This CDR3 is built from 16 residues. Trimming took off 4 bases at V and 2 bases at J, with 19 bases between the two ends. Germline-derived CDR1 and CDR2 are SGHNT and YYREEE (reference sequence). The CDR3 region has the DNA TGTGCCAGCAGCAGCGGACTCAGGGGAGGGACCTACGAGCAGTACTTC. It translates to CASSSGLRGGTYEQYF.

The gene calls are TRBV7-3 and TRBJ2-7; TRBD2 matches 7 bases. Trimming at V came to 6 bases and at J to 2 bases, leaving 10 bases not matched to a gene. The CDR3 is 15 residues long. The V gene's germline CDR1 is SGHTA and CDR2 FQGTGA. This CDR3 is CASSEGGTKTYEQYF. For the CDR3, the DNA is TGTGCCAGCAGTGAGGGCGGGACTAAAACCTACGAGCAGTACTTC.

The chain combines TRBV12-3 or TRBV12-4 with TRBJ1-5; the D gene is possibly TRBD1 (5 bases). V was shortened by 5 bases and J by 4 bases, with 27 bases between the two germline ends. There are 19 residues in the CDR3. CDR3 region: CASSPTGRGIGVRNQPQHF. CDR3 DNA sequence: TGTGCCAGCAGTCCAACGGGGCGGGGCATAGGGGTCAGGAATCAGCCCCAGCATTTT.